The 2 T cell receptor beta chains below were found in one sample sequenced in a study of blood T cell repertoires in COVID-19. Produced via immunoSEQ multiplex PCR; TCRdb's table is partial and in-frame only. The sample has more than 85,000 clones, roughly 84% seen once. Source material: peripheral blood. These receptors were taken from a woman aged 60-75 years with acute or convalescent COVID-19.

This clone has a handful of counts. Other nucleotide sequences in the sample specify the same CDR3. J is TRBJ1-2 and V is TRBV15; D is perhaps TRBD1 (5 bases). The germline gives CDR1 LNHNV, CDR2 YYDKDF (reference sequence). Between the trimmed V and J ends, which lost 1 base and 4 bases, there was a span of 10 bases. This CDR3 has 14 residues. In DNA form, the CDR3 reads TGTGCCACCAGCAGAGGGGAGGGGTCCTATGGCTACACCTTC. It yields the protein CATSRGEGSYGYTF.

This clone appeared a few times. One end of the junction varies from germline; a read error may be responsible. The gene calls are TRBV5-6 and TRBJ1-4; tentatively, D is TRBD1 (5 bases). Germline V gives CDR1 SGHDT, CDR2 YYEEEE. There are 13 residues in the CDR3. CDR3 sequence reads: CASSSGTSEKLFF. The CDR3 nucleotides are TGTGCCAGCAGCTCTGGGACTAGTGAAAAACTGTTTTTT.